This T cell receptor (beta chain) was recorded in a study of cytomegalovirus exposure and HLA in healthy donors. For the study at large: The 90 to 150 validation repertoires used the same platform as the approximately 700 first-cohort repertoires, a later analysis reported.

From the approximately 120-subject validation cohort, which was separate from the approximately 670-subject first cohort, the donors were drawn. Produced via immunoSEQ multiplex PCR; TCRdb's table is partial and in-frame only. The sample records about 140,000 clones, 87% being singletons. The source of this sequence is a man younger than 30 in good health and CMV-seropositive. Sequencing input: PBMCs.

CDR3 region: CAWSETGNSPLHF. CDR3 sequence (DNA): TGTGCCTGGAGTGAGACAGGAAATTCACCCCTCCACTTT. This sequence joins TRBV30 and TRBJ1-6; D possibly corresponds to TRBD1 (6 bases). The CDR3 has 13 residues. V gave up 1 base and J gave up 7 bases, with 8 bases separating them. The germline CDR1 and CDR2 sequences are GTSNPN and SVGIG (reference sequence).